This T cell receptor beta chain was captured in a study of blood T cell repertoires in COVID-19 (dated by TCRdb to the early 2020s). With respect to the entire study: Samples covering the acute and convalescent phases of COVID-19 were provided by collaborators in the United States, Italy and Spain. A de-identified subject ID, COVID-19 status, age in years and sex were almost always included in the sample metadata. The samples were drawn from two sources: the first 160 participants of the ongoing ImmuneRACE study, and 950 to 1,500 subjects contributed by 6 global collaborators. The prospective study material was composed of cDNA or gDNA derived from T cells, B-cell-depleted T cells, or PBMCs. Deeply sampled blood TCRbeta repertoires from subjects exposed to, actively infected with, or recovered from COVID-19 were included in the dataset. The repertoires were released in a freely available public database intended as a resource for research on the immune response to SARS-CoV-2. Where available, HLA class I and class II types were obtained from metadata supplied by the sample provider rather than from assay-based typing.

TCRbeta CDR3 regions were amplified from genomic DNA by means of the immunoSEQ Assay, a bias-controlled multiplex PCR. In the source study's methods: The number of nucleated cells in each sample was estimated by amplification of reference gene primers within the assay. Sequence reads were collapsed and filtered to measure the absolute abundance of every unique TCRbeta CDR3 rearrangement. Productive Simpson clonality was computed per sample as the square root of Simpson's diversity index over productive rearrangements. As stored in TCRdb, this immuneACCESS dataset retains in-frame rearrangements with V and J assigned. A fraction of the clones does not appear; measured against another copy, unresolved V genes explain less than half of the discrepancy, and the remainder lacks a known reason. V, J and clone size are those of that table, while D and trimming were read from the DNA. Counted in this sample were about 220,000 clones; 75% to 90% of them appeared once. The top ten clones comprise approximately 5% of the sample.

Comments on this clone: Its antigen is not yet known. There are no base qualities to consult, and no much larger clone falls within one base.

Each collaborating institution followed its own protocols to collect whole blood in K2EDTA tubes. For TCRbeta analysis, collaborator samples were shipped as frozen whole blood, as isolated PBMCs, or as DNA extracted from either sample type. Beyond this particular receptor, the publication reports: The amount of clinical and demographic metadata varied by source and participant and was provided uncurated.

Compared with germline, V lacks 3 bases and J lacks 3 bases; bases without a gene match: 3. Looking up the germline V gene (reference sequence) yields CDR1 LNHDA and CDR2 SQIVND. The CDR3 spans 15 residues, from the cysteine through the phenylalanine. Left in the record is the CDR3 DNA by itself, 45 bases read in frame from the first base. The rearrangement joined TRBV19 to TRBJ2-3, with TRBD2 identical over 10 junction bases. This receptor was obtained from a human donor in a cohort sampled during active COVID-19. The sample taken for sequencing was peripheral blood. The base sequence is TGTGCCAGTAGTATCCTAGCGGGAGCAACAGATACGCAGTATTTT. This encodes CASSILAGATDTQYF.